The clone carrying this TCR beta chain was seen just once. Its antigen remains unknown. V lost 6 bases and J lost 4, with 7 bases in between. Germline V gives CDR1 MNHNS, CDR2 SASEGT. This CDR3 spans 11 amino acids. Some clones are missing from TCRdb's copy, which holds only in-frame ones; the method was immunoSEQ multiplex PCR. The data contain approximately 14,000 clones, approximately 91% of them seen just once; the ten biggest clones take up about 18%. The data derive from a study of PD-1 blockade in classical Hodgkin lymphoma. Whole-study findings and limits: It was among complete responders that baseline diversity resembled that of newly diagnosed patients. Newly diagnosed patients were reported to start with lower TCR diversity than healthy donors.

Time point meaning: cycle 4 day 1 (C4D1), after six to seven weeks of nivolumab. In every patient, relapse followed autologous stem cell transplantation, while exposure to brentuximab vedotin differed. After PBMCs were thawed, their CD8+ T cells were isolated by magnetic negative selection. This receptor was identified in a human donor with classical Hodgkin lymphoma. The material was CD8+ T cells from blood, obtained before the fourth cycle of nivolumab. The chain joins TRBV6-1 to TRBJ2-7; D unresolved. The CDR3 DNA follows: TGTGCCAGCAGAACAGCTTACGAGCAGTACTTC. This codes for CASRTAYEQYF.